These 32 T cell receptor beta chains were all obtained from the same sample, sequenced in a study of human T cells and chemical hapten exposure. Using its own MiXCR run on the RACE reads, TCRdb lists one record per CDR3 protein. The data show roughly 90,000 distinct CDR3 sequences, 11% seen once. As to time point: patch test 3, about 24 weeks after DPC sensitization. Treatment described: therapeutic diphenylcyclopropenone sensitization with weekly scalp DPC. This material consisted of whole blood, taken in connection with sensitization to the hapten diphenylcyclopropenone (DPC). These receptors were taken from a woman aged 25 to 39 with alopecia areata. Some clones in this sample may be carry-over from other donors' samples.

In its sample, this clonotype was seen many times. The V call is TRBV20-1, the J call TRBJ1-1; D is unclear. Looked up from germline, CDR1 is DFQATT and CDR2 is SNEGSKA (reference sequence). CDR3 length: 13 residues. The V gene lost 6 bases and the J gene lost 1 base, with 12 bases spanning the gap. CDR3 protein: CSANGRKNTEAFF. CDR3 DNA: TGCAGTGCGAACGGACGGAAGAACACTGAAGCTTTCTTT.

The rearrangement joins TRBV6-5 to TRBJ2-1; TRBD2 is a possible D gene (7 bases). Germline CDR1 and CDR2: MNHEY and SVGAGI. Trimming stripped 6 bases from V and 0 bases from J, with 18 bases between. The CDR3 extends over 17 amino acids. This CDR3 is CASSPRRGPISYNEQFF. CDR3 coding DNA: TGTGCCAGCAGCCCTAGGCGGGGGCCTATCTCCTACAATGAGCAGTTCTTC.

The CDR3 region has the DNA TGTGCCGGATCGACAGGGCTAGGCGGGGAGCTGTTTTTT. Translated: CAGSTGLGGELFF. This chain joins TRBV19 and TRBJ2-2; 7 positions match TRBD1. CDR1 is LNHDA, CDR2 SQIVND, per germline (reference sequence). The length of the CDR3 is 13 residues. J gave up 7 bases and V 11 bases, and 10 bases lay outside the gene matches.

This clonotype was observed a few times. The chain carries TRBV20-1 and TRBJ1-2; 7 bases match TRBD1. Germline CDR1 reads DFQATT; CDR2 reads SNEGSKA (reference sequence). The CDR3 sequence is 13 residues long. V was clipped by 5 bases and J by 4 bases; unmatched bases: 7. The CDR3 region is CSAQPRDSYGYTF. CDR3 nucleotides: TGCAGTGCTCAACCCAGGGACAGCTATGGCTACACCTTC.

The chain recombines TRBV28 with TRBJ1-1, with TRBD1 as a possible D gene (6 bases). The CDR3 covers 13 residues. Germline V CDR1 and CDR2: MDHEN, SYDVKM. The V and J ends lost 5 bases and 10 bases respectively, with 17 bases between them. The CDR3 region is CASSPGTFLGAFF. The CDR3 nucleotides are TGTGCCAGCAGTCCGGGGACATTTCTAGGAGCTTTCTTT.

This clonotype was detected a few times. The chain couples TRBV2 to TRBJ2-7; D assignment may be TRBD1 or TRBD2 (5 bases each). V was clipped by 5 bases and J by 1 base, with 9 bases between them. Germline lookup yields CDR1 SNHLY and CDR2 FYNNEI. The CDR3 loop spans 13 amino acids. The CDR3 DNA is TGTGCCAGCAGTCGGGACGTATCCTACGAGCAGTACTTC. This encodes CASSRDVSYEQYF.

V and J are TRBV6-2 or TRBV6-3 and TRBJ2-5; 8 bases fit TRBD1. The V gene's germline CDR1 is MNHEY and CDR2 SVGEGT. The CDR3 has 15 residues. The ends lost 4 bases at V and 5 bases at J; junction bases unmatched: 9. For the CDR3, the DNA is TGTGCCAGCAGTTCCAAAGGGGACAGGTCTGAGACCCAGTACTTC. Its translation: CASSSKGDRSETQYF.

This clonotype was observed at least ten times. This chain joins TRBV20-1 and TRBJ2-5; 9 nucleotides match TRBD2. Per the germline V gene, CDR1 is DFQATT and CDR2 is SNEGSKA (reference sequence). Losses at the gene ends were 2 bases for V and 2 bases for J; bases not matched to a gene: 6. The CDR3 spans 15 residues. CDR3 region: CSARSVAGEQETQYF. The CDR3 region has the DNA TGCAGTGCTAGATCGGTAGCGGGAGAACAAGAGACCCAGTACTTC.

The genes are TRBV7-9 and TRBJ1-5, with TRBD1 matching over 8 bases. This CDR3 is built from 14 residues. Unmatched junction bases numbered 5, after V lost 5 bases and J lost 5 bases. Germline V gene data show CDR1 as SEHNR and CDR2 as FQNEAQ (reference sequence). The chain's CDR3 is CASSPSTGDQPQHF. The CDR3 bases are TGTGCCAGCAGCCCATCGACAGGGGATCAGCCCCAGCATTTT. Supplemented by reference TRBV7-9 and TRBJ1-5, the full variable domain reads DTGVSQNPRHKITKRGQNVTFRCDPISEHNRLYWYRQTLGQGPEFLTYFQNEAQLEKSRLLSDRFSAERPKGSFSTLEIQRTEQGDSAMYLCASSPSTGDQPQHFGDGTRLSIL.

This clonotype was counted only a few times. For the CDR3, the DNA is TGTGCCAGCAGCCCCACTAGCGGGGGAGTCACAGATACGCAGTATTTT. Its translation: CASSPTSGGVTDTQYF. J is TRBJ2-3 and V is TRBV13; TRBD2 agrees at 11 bases. The CDR3 runs 16 residues. The germline V gene encodes CDR1 PRHDT and CDR2 FYEKMQ (reference sequence). Trimming cost V 5 bases and J 2 bases; bases outside gene matches: 6.

There are a few counts of this clonotype. V gene TRBV4-2 combines with J gene TRBJ1-2; unclear D gene. The CDR3 runs to 12 residues. V lost 5 bases and J 4 bases, leaving 8 bases between the germline ends. The germline V gene has CDR1 LGHNA and CDR2 YNFKEQ. This CDR3 is CASSSPGYGYTF. CDR3 nucleotide sequence: TGTGCCAGCAGCTCCCCGGGCTATGGCTACACCTTC.

There are many counts of this clonotype. This chain uses TRBV4-2 with TRBJ1-5, with D unresolved. There are 16 residues in the CDR3. From germline, CDR1 is LGHNA and CDR2 YNFKEQ. The V and J ends lost 4 bases and 0 bases respectively, with 13 bases between them. The CDR3 region is CASSLYSYSSNQPQHF. Here the CDR3 DNA reads TGTGCCAGCAGCCTATACTCTTACAGTAGCAATCAGCCCCAGCATTTT.

CDR3 in amino acids: CASSYTSTQGEQFF. The CDR3 coding sequence is TGTGCCAGCAGTTACACAAGCACCCAGGGTGAGCAGTTCTTC. V usage is TRBV6-5 and J usage is TRBJ2-1, with D possibly TRBD1 on 5 matching bases. Trimming cost V 2 bases and J 9 bases, with 14 bases left between them. The germline V gene has CDR1 MNHEY and CDR2 SVGAGI. CDR3 length: 14 residues.

This clonotype appeared a few times. As DNA, the CDR3 is TGTGCCAGCAGCTCGACTAGCGGGAGGGCAGATACGCAGTATTTT. Its translation: CASSSTSGRADTQYF. The chain couples TRBV7-9 to TRBJ2-3, with TRBD2 matching over 14 bases. Germline V lookup: CDR1 SEHNR, CDR2 FQNEAQ (reference sequence). The CDR3 length is 15 residues. V gave up 4 bases and J gave up 4 bases; unmatched junction bases: 1.

The J gene is TRBJ2-2, the V gene TRBV10-3; D is ambiguous. The CDR3 totals 16 residues. Germline values: CDR1 ENHRY, CDR2 SYGVKD. V lost 0 bases to trimming and J lost 4 bases, with 12 bases between them. The DNA of the CDR3 is TGTGCCATCAGTGAGTCGAATTATTGGGGCACCGGGGAGCTGTTTTTT. Amino acid sequence: CAISESNYWGTGELFF.

Of note for this clonotype: As the CDR3 is not closed by the conserved phenylalanine or tryptophan, this likely results from a read error. The V and J genes are TRBV28 and TRBJ2-1, with TRBD2 identical over 10 bases. The germline CDR1 and CDR2 sequences are MDHEN and SYDVKM. There are 15 residues in the CDR3. V lost 7 bases and J lost 9; bases outside the gene matches: 12. This CDR3 reads CASTPHEGLASEQFS. The CDR3 DNA sequence: TGTGCCAGCACCCCACATGAGGGACTAGCGTCTGAGCAGTTCTCC.

A few counts support this clonotype. The CDR3 DNA follows: TGTGCCAGCAGCCATACTAGATTAAGCTCCTACAATGAGCAGTTCTTC. Protein product: CASSHTRLSSYNEQFF. The V gene is TRBV14, the J gene TRBJ2-1; D is possibly TRBD2 (5 bases). V gave up 3 bases and J gave up 0 bases, with 12 bases separating them. The CDR3 contains 16 residues. The germline V gene encodes CDR1 SGHDN and CDR2 FVKESK.

This clonotype came up a few times. The chain has TRBV4-3 and TRBJ2-3; D is unclear. The CDR3 has 15 amino acids. CDR1 and CDR2 from the germline V gene are LGHNA and YSLEER. V dropped 0 bases and J dropped 6 bases, with 13 bases sitting between them. CDR3 in amino acids: CASSQDAPPGDTQYF. For the CDR3, the DNA is TGCGCCAGCAGCCAAGATGCCCCCCCGGGTGATACGCAGTATTTT.

The rearrangement uses TRBV9 and TRBJ1-2; weak D call: TRBD1 (6 bases). The CDR3 has 12 amino acids. The ends were cut back, 3 bases at V and 3 bases at J, with 6 bases in the middle. Germline V lookup: CDR1 SGDLS, CDR2 YYNGEE. The CDR3 reads CASSGGHYGYTF. The CDR3 nucleotides are TGTGCCAGCAGCGGGGGGCACTATGGCTACACCTTC.

This clonotype was observed a handful of times. This chain links TRBV6-5 with TRBJ2-2, with 7 bases fitting TRBD1. V trimming: 5 bases; J trimming: 2 bases; junction bases outside the gene matches: 11. Germline values: CDR1 MNHEY, CDR2 SVGAGI. CDR3 length: 17 residues. In DNA form, the CDR3 reads TGTGCCAGCAGTCGACAGGGAGACACTATAAACACCGGGGAGCTGTTTTTT. Protein sequence: CASSRQGDTINTGELFF.

This clonotype was detected many times. V usage is TRBV10-2 and J usage is TRBJ2-3; D might be TRBD2 (5 bases). The CDR3 length is 12 residues. V was cut by 6 bases and J by 5 bases, with 9 bases left in between. The germline V gene has CDR1 WSHSY and CDR2 SAAADI. The CDR3 sequence is CASRSDLDTQYF. The CDR3 DNA reads TGCGCCAGCAGATCGGACTTAGATACGCAGTATTTT.

This clonotype occurred a few times. This chain connects TRBV28 to TRBJ1-5, with D hard to call. The CDR3 is 14 residues long. Per the germline V gene, CDR1 is MDHEN and CDR2 is SYDVKM. Trimming removed 2 bases at V and 3 bases at J, with 8 bases between. CDR3 nucleotides: TGTGCCAGCAGTTTAGGCAGCAACAATCAGCCCCAGCATTTT. Translating gives CASSLGSNNQPQHF.

The chain recombines TRBV29-1 with TRBJ2-1, with 9 nucleotides matching TRBD1. Germline CDR1 SQVTM, CDR2 ANQGSEA. V was pared by 4 bases and J by 5 bases, with 9 bases of the junction left unmatched. This CDR3 is 15 amino acids long. This CDR3 is CSVGPPTGGNNEQFF. CDR3 DNA: TGCAGCGTTGGTCCCCCGACAGGGGGAAACAATGAGCAGTTCTTC.

Many counts were recorded for this clonotype. This sequence joins TRBV4-2 and TRBJ1-1; a possible D gene is TRBD1 (5 bases). V lost 1 base and J 5 bases, leaving 11 bases between the germline ends. The CDR3 spans 14 residues. The germline V gene has CDR1 LGHNA and CDR2 YNFKEQ. The CDR3 reads CASSQAVGVTEAFF. The CDR3, as DNA: TGTGCCAGCAGCCAAGCTGTAGGGGTTACTGAAGCTTTCTTT.

This clonotype appeared a few times. The rearrangement links TRBV6-2 or TRBV6-3 to TRBJ2-2, with TRBD2 matching over 8 bases. This CDR3 spans 15 amino acids. J was trimmed by 4 bases and V by 5 bases; bases with no gene match: 6. Germline CDR1 reads MNHEY; CDR2 reads SVGEGT. The CDR3 DNA follows: TGTGCCAGCAGTGACCGGGGGGGTAGCACCGGGGAGCTGTTTTTT. This codes for CASSDRGGSTGELFF.

This clonotype was observed at least ten times. V is TRBV6-2 or TRBV6-3 and J is TRBJ1-5, with 7 bases lining up with TRBD1. The trim removed 9 bases at V and 3 bases at J, leaving 11 bases unmatched. Germline V gene lookup returns CDR1 MNHEY and CDR2 SVGEGT. CDR3 size: 15 residues. CDR3 loop: CASDDGRGVNQPQHF. The DNA of the CDR3 is TGTGCCAGTGACGATGGCAGGGGGGTCAATCAGCCCCAGCATTTT.

The chain links TRBV24-1 to TRBJ2-7; maybe TRBD2 (6 bases). V was shortened by 2 bases and J by 0 bases, with 13 bases between the two germline ends. Germline CDR1 reads KGHDR; CDR2 reads SFDVKD. The CDR3 length is 16 residues. The CDR3 DNA is TGTGCCACCAGTGATTCCTCTCGGGGGAGCTCCTACGAGCAGTACGTC. Translated: CATSDSSRGSSYEQYV.

The CDR3 sequence is CATSGGGSRRTEAFF. The DNA for the CDR3 is TGTGCCACCAGCGGGGGTGGGTCTCGGAGGACTGAAGCTTTCTTT. This chain joins TRBV15 and TRBJ1-1, with a possible D match to TRBD1 (5 bases). Germline V gene sequence: CDR1 LNHNV, CDR2 YYDKDF (reference sequence). The CDR3 length is 15 residues. Trimming stripped 5 bases from V and 5 bases from J, with 18 bases between.

The genes are TRBV29-1 and TRBJ1-1; 7 bases align to TRBD1. CDR1 and CDR2 from the germline V gene are SQVTM and ANQGSEA. The CDR3 is 13 residues long. The trim removed 0 bases at V and 4 bases at J, leaving 2 bases unmatched. The CDR3 loop reads CSVEEQGSTEAFF. For the CDR3, the DNA is TGCAGCGTTGAAGAACAGGGGTCCACTGAAGCTTTCTTT. Full variable domain (remainder filled in from reference TRBV29-1 and TRBJ1-1): SAVISQKPSRDICQRGTSLTIQCQVDSQVTMMFWYRQQPGQSLTLIATANQGSEATYESGFVIDKFPISRPNLTFSTLTVSNMSPEDSSIYLCSVEEQGSTEAFFGQGTRLTVV.

The sample holds many counts of this clonotype. The chain has TRBV25-1 and TRBJ1-4; possible D gene TRBD1, 6 bases. The germline V and J ends were trimmed by 4 bases and 5 bases, with 29 bases remaining between them. Germline-derived CDR1 and CDR2 are MGHDK and SYGVNS. The CDR3 contains 20 residues. The CDR3 is CASSAIVLYRAGFINEKLFF. CDR3 bases: TGTGCCAGCAGTGCTATTGTTCTTTACAGGGCCGGCTTTATCAATGAAAAACTGTTTTTT.

In this sample, this clonotype turned up many times. V and J are TRBV10-2 and TRBJ2-3, with a tentative D call TRBD1 (5 bases). Deletions cut 7 bases from V and 2 bases from J, with 7 bases between. This CDR3 region has 12 residues. In germline, CDR1 is WSHSY, CDR2 SAAADI. In nucleotides, the CDR3 is TGCGCCAGCAAGACAGTCACAGATACGCAGTATTTT. The encoded protein is CASKTVTDTQYF.

This clonotype showed up many times. This chain joins TRBV5-1 and TRBJ1-4, with 7 bases matching TRBD1. This CDR3 is 15 amino acids long. J was trimmed by 8 bases and V by 0 bases; bases with no gene match: 7. CDR1 SGHRS and CDR2 YFSETQ come from the germline V gene. The CDR3 coding sequence is TGCGCCAGCAGCTTGGAGGGGGCGAGGAACGAAAAACTGTTTTTT. Encoded protein: CASSLEGARNEKLFF.